The 32 T cell receptor beta chains reported below all come from one sample, sequenced in a study of blood T cells in healthy people across ages. Next came a second PCR, run for roughly 6 to 11 cycles, which used a sample-barcoded 5' primer along with a J-beta primer mix. TCRdb called the 5' RACE reads again in MiXCR, with one record for every CDR3 protein. The sample shows about 1,800,000 distinct CDR3 sequences, over 25% of them seen only once. The sample was blood. Receptors were obtained from a woman in her thirties in good health.

There are many counts of this clonotype. V and J are TRBV4-3 and TRBJ2-3; no clear D gene. Germline V CDR1 and CDR2: LGHNA, YSLEER. The CDR3 totals 16 residues. V lost 0 bases and J lost 5, with 15 bases in between. The CDR3 nucleotides read TGCGCCAGCAGCCAAGATAGGGCCCCCCTGGAAGATACGCAGTATTTT. It is translated as CASSQDRAPLEDTQYF.

This clonotype was seen repeatedly, ten times or more. This rearrangement joins TRBV7-2 to TRBJ2-5; 9 positions agree with TRBD1. J gave up 5 bases and V 4 bases, and 5 bases lay outside the gene matches. This CDR3 comprises 14 residues. The germline V gene encodes CDR1 SGHTA and CDR2 FQGNSA. In nucleotides, the CDR3 is TGTGCCAGCAGCTCGGACAGGGGAAGGGAGACCCAGTACTTC. Its protein is CASSSDRGRETQYF.

This clonotype was seen at least ten times. The gene calls are TRBV30 and TRBJ2-7; D not certain. V gave up 2 bases and J gave up 0 bases, with 11 bases separating them. CDR1 is GTSNPN and CDR2 is SVGIG in the germline V gene (reference sequence). The CDR3 is 14 residues long. In DNA, the CDR3 is TGTGCCTGGAGTTTTTACGGTAACTCCTACGAGCAGTACTTC. It specifies CAWSFYGNSYEQYF.

The chain is built from TRBV4-3 and TRBJ2-3; 8 bases fit TRBD2. The length of the CDR3 is 16 residues. CDR1 and CDR2 from the germline V gene are LGHNA and YSLEER. With V trimmed by 3 bases and J by 4 bases, 9 bases remained unmatched. The CDR3 loop reads CASSQPAGGGADTQYF. The DNA for the CDR3 is TGCGCCAGCAGCCAGCCGGCGGGAGGAGGCGCAGATACGCAGTATTTT.

This clonotype was observed a handful of times. The chain combines TRBV29-1 with TRBJ1-1; D not certain. Germline V gene lookup returns CDR1 SQVTM and CDR2 ANQGSEA. Trimming shortened V by 6 bases and J by 0 bases, and 11 bases separated the two germline ends. The CDR3 totals 13 residues. The CDR3 region has the DNA TGCAGCGTGAGTTTGGGGATGAACACTGAAGCTTTCTTT. Its protein is CSVSLGMNTEAFF.

A few counts support this clonotype. This chain joins TRBV6-5 and TRBJ2-7; TRBD2 matches 12 bases. Germline V gene lookup returns CDR1 MNHEY and CDR2 SVGAGI. Losses at the gene ends were 6 bases for V and 7 bases for J; bases not matched to a gene: 4. The CDR3 sequence is 13 residues long. The DNA of the CDR3 is TGTGCCAGCAGGTCTAGCGGGAGGGAAGAGCAGTACTTC. This codes for CASRSSGREEQYF.

This clonotype was observed a handful of times. This chain uses TRBV5-1 with TRBJ2-7, with D tentatively TRBD2 (6 bases). Germline V CDR1 and CDR2: SGHRS, YFSETQ. V dropped 5 bases and J dropped 4 bases, with 16 bases sitting between them. This CDR3 has 14 residues. CDR3 nucleotides: TGCGCCAGCAGAAACGGGGGATCTGGGTACGAGCAGTACTTC. Protein sequence: CASRNGGSGYEQYF.

This clonotype appeared a few times. V is TRBV20-1 and J is TRBJ2-7; TRBD1 matches at 7 bases. This CDR3 is built from 14 residues. Germline V gene data show CDR1 as DFQATT and CDR2 as SNEGSKA (reference sequence). V dropped 0 bases and J dropped 0; count of bases not matched to a gene: 2. CDR3 in amino acids: CSARDPGGSYEQYF. As DNA, the CDR3 is TGCAGTGCTAGAGACCCAGGGGGCTCCTACGAGCAGTACTTC.

Concerning this clonotype itself: Given a much more abundant clone one base away, this may be a read error. This rearrangement joins TRBV5-1 to TRBJ2-1, with D perhaps matching TRBD1 or TRBD2 (5 bases each). In germline, CDR1 is SGHRS, CDR2 YFSETQ. The CDR3 totals 15 residues. Trimming left V 0 bases short and J 6 bases short, with 13 bases between. CDR3 amino acids: CASSLDLGTCNEQFF. The DNA for the CDR3 is TGCGCCAGCAGCTTGGACTTGGGGACGTGCAATGAGCAGTTCTTC. The full variable domain, completed using reference TRBV5-1 and TRBJ2-1, is KAGVTQTPRYLIKTRGQQVTLSCSPISGHRSVSWYQQTPGQGLQFLFEYFSETQRNKGNFPGRFSGRQFSNSRSEMNVSTLELGDSALYLCASSLDLGTCNEQFFGPGTRLTVL.

The chain carries TRBV11-2 and TRBJ1-4; TRBD1 aligns across 8 bases. With 5 bases clipped from V and 7 bases from J, the junction kept 9 bases outside the gene matches. CDR3 length equals 15 residues. Germline V CDR1 and CDR2: SGHAT, FQNNGV. The CDR3 DNA is TGTGCCAGCAGCCCCGGGACAGGAGGGTCTGAAAAACTGTTTTTT. It codes for CASSPGTGGSEKLFF. Full variable domain (rest looked up from reference TRBV11-2 and TRBJ1-4): EAGVAQSPRYKIIEKRQSVAFWCNPISGHATLYWYQQILGQGPKLLIQFQNNGVVDDSQLPKDRFSAERLKGVDSTLKIQPAKLEDSAVYLCASSPGTGGSEKLFFGSGTQLSVL.

The rearrangement links TRBV29-1 to TRBJ2-3; 9 nucleotides match TRBD1. V gave up 7 bases and J gave up 5 bases; unmatched junction bases: 7. The CDR3 has 13 residues. Germline V gives CDR1 SQVTM, CDR2 ANQGSEA. CDR3 nucleotides: TGCAGCGGTCGGACAGGGGCGGGAGATACGCAGTATTTT. Its protein is CSGRTGAGDTQYF.

The chain combines TRBV12-3 or TRBV12-4 with TRBJ2-3; TRBD1 matches 7 bases. The CDR3 runs to 15 residues. Germline trimming cut 7 bases from V and 2 bases from J; bases unmatched to any gene: 9. CDR3 residues: CASTRDREYTDTQYF. The CDR3 region has the DNA TGTGCCAGCACCAGAGACAGGGAATACACAGATACGCAGTATTTT.

The sample holds many counts of this clonotype. CDR3 coding DNA: TGCGCCAGCAGCTTGAGGGGCCCGCAGGCCTACGAGCAGTACTTC. As protein: CASSLRGPQAYEQYF. The chain couples TRBV5-1 to TRBJ2-7, with D perhaps matching TRBD1 (5 bases). V lost 1 base and J 2 bases, leaving 13 bases between the germline ends. CDR1 is SGHRS, CDR2 YFSETQ, per germline. This CDR3 is 15 amino acids long.

A remark on this clonotype: A clone one base away is much larger, so this may be a read error. The chain employs TRBV27 and TRBJ2-4, with D possibly being TRBD1 (6 bases). The germline V and J ends were trimmed by 7 bases and 13 bases, with 23 bases remaining between them. This CDR3 has 14 residues. Germline CDR1 MNHEY, CDR2 SMNVEV (reference sequence). The CDR3 region is CASKARRDNNAQYF. CDR3 coding DNA: TGTGCCAGCAAAGCCCGTCGGGACAATAACGCGCAGTACTTC.

V usage is TRBV7-8 and J usage is TRBJ2-7, with a tentative D call TRBD1 (7 bases). V was clipped by 3 bases and J by 4 bases, with 16 bases between them. CDR3 length: 15 amino acids. Germline assignment: CDR1 SGHVS and CDR2 FQNEAQ. CDR3 residues: CASSFNSQGGYEQYF. The CDR3 coding sequence is TGTGCCAGCAGCTTTAATTCGCAGGGGGGATACGAGCAGTACTTC.

This sequence joins TRBV7-2 and TRBJ2-3; perhaps TRBD1 as D (5 bases). Germline CDR1 reads SGHTA; CDR2 reads FQGNSA. The CDR3 is 16 residues long. Trimming left V 7 bases short and J 4 bases short, with 21 bases between. The CDR3 here is CASTKITSGPADTQYF. The CDR3 coding sequence is TGTGCCAGCACCAAGATTACTTCAGGGCCCGCAGATACGCAGTATTTT.

The rearrangement uses TRBV11-2 and TRBJ2-7; either TRBD1 or TRBD2 may fit D (6 bases each). The germline gives CDR1 SGHAT, CDR2 FQNNGV. The CDR3 spans 14 residues. The V and J ends lost 3 bases and 2 bases respectively, with 11 bases between them. The CDR3 DNA is TGTGCCAGCAGCTTCAACCGGGGGCCCTACGAGCAGTACTTC. As protein: CASSFNRGPYEQYF.

In regard to this clonotype: This may come from a read error, since a much larger clone is one base off. The chain joins TRBV28 to TRBJ2-1; D is unclear. V shed 2 bases and J shed 6 bases, with 8 bases lying between them. This CDR3 has 13 amino acids. The germline V gene has CDR1 MDHEN and CDR2 SYDVKM. The CDR3, as DNA: TGTGCCAGCAGTTTACACAGTGCCAATGAGCAGTTCTTC. Protein product: CASSLHSANEQFF.

This chain uses TRBV28 with TRBJ1-5; possible D gene TRBD1, 5 bases. This CDR3 is built from 15 residues. The germline V gene encodes CDR1 MDHEN and CDR2 SYDVKM. The V end lost 5 bases, the J end lost 8 bases, and 19 bases lay between the germline ends. The DNA of the CDR3 is TGTGCCAGCAGTCTCGGAGGGGCAAGGGTGGAGCCCCAGCATTTT. Residues: CASSLGGARVEPQHF.

This clonotype has more than one count but fewer than ten. This chain links TRBV7-2 with TRBJ1-5; tentatively, D is TRBD1 (6 bases). CDR1 is SGHTA, CDR2 FQGNSA, per germline. Trimming left V 4 bases short and J 5 bases short, with 15 bases between. The CDR3 consists of 15 residues. CDR3 in DNA: TGTGCCAGCAGCTGGCAGGGGAGTCGGGATCAGCCCCAGCATTTT. Protein product: CASSWQGSRDQPQHF. The variable domain in full, with the rest retrieved from reference TRBV7-2 and TRBJ1-5, is GAGVSQSPSNKVTEKGKDVELRCDPISGHTALYWYRQSLGQGLEFLIYFQGNSAPDKSGLPSDRFSAERTGGSVSTLTIQRTQQEDSAVYLCASSWQGSRDQPQHFGDGTRLSIL.

The sample holds a few counts of this clonotype. The J gene is TRBJ2-1, the V gene TRBV12-3 or TRBV12-4; TRBD2 aligns across 9 bases. The last part of the DNA fits TRBJ2-7 better; the J call may be wrong. CDR3 length: 15 residues. CDR3 sequence reads: CASSPRTSAYNEQYF. CDR3 nucleotide sequence: TGTGCCAGCAGTCCCAGGACTAGCGCCTACAATGAGCAGTACTTC.

The rearrangement links TRBV10-1 to TRBJ2-3, with 9 bases that match TRBD2. Per germline, CDR1 WNHNN and CDR2 SYGVQD (reference sequence). The CDR3 length is 15 residues. V gave up 0 bases and J gave up 7 bases; unmatched junction bases: 5. The CDR3: CASSESSGGLNTQYF. The DNA for the CDR3 is TGCGCCAGCAGTGAGTCTAGCGGGGGACTGAATACGCAGTATTTT.

This sequence joins TRBV2 and TRBJ1-2; TRBD1 matches at 9 bases. The CDR3 is made up of 14 amino acids. Losses at the gene ends were 5 bases for V and 4 bases for J; bases not matched to a gene: 5. Germline V lookup: CDR1 SNHLY, CDR2 FYNNEI. This CDR3 is CASSRLGQGYGYTF. CDR3 nucleotides: TGTGCCAGCAGTCGCCTGGGACAGGGCTATGGCTACACCTTC.

The count of this clonotype is one. The chain uses TRBV6-2 or TRBV6-3 and TRBJ2-7; TRBD2 is a possible D gene (5 bases). The CDR3 runs 14 residues. The germline CDR1 and CDR2 sequences are MNHEY and SVGEGT. With 6 bases removed from V and 4 bases from J, the gap between germline ends came to 16 bases. CDR3 loop: CASSELESWYEQYF. CDR3 sequence (DNA): TGTGCCAGCAGCGAACTAGAAAGCTGGTACGAGCAGTACTTC.

This clonotype was found many times. The chain recombines TRBV24-1 with TRBJ2-1; 7 bases agree with TRBD2. This CDR3 is 16 amino acids long. With 4 bases clipped from V and 2 bases from J, the junction kept 7 bases outside the gene matches. The germline CDR1 and CDR2 sequences are KGHDR and SFDVKD. CDR3 region: CATSDLAGVTYNEQFF. CDR3 sequence (DNA): TGTGCCACCAGTGACTTAGCGGGTGTTACCTACAATGAGCAGTTCTTC.

As concerns this clonotype: The junction differs from germline at one of its ends, possibly a read error. The chain is built from TRBV30 and TRBJ1-2; D possibly corresponds to TRBD1 (6 bases). The CDR3 has 14 residues. Germline assignment: CDR1 GTSNPN and CDR2 SVGIG (reference sequence). The CDR3 bases are TGTGCCTGGAGTGTTTACAGGGCCCACTATGGCTGCACCTTC. Its translation is CAWSVYRAHYGCTF.

This clonotype appeared a few times. The CDR3 DNA sequence: TGTGCCAGCAGTCCCACTAGTTCGCGCGACACCGGGGAGCTGTTTTTT. Amino acids: CASSPTSSRDTGELFF. The chain carries TRBV6-6 and TRBJ2-2; weak D call: TRBD2 (5 bases). CDR1 MNHNY and CDR2 SVGAGI come from the germline V gene (reference sequence). The ends were cut back, 5 bases at V and 3 bases at J, with 16 bases in the middle. The CDR3 extends over 16 amino acids.

This clonotype was counted a few times. A clone one base away is much larger, so this may be a read error. The chain combines TRBV7-3 with TRBJ2-5; 12 positions match TRBD2. Germline V gene sequence: CDR1 SGHTA, CDR2 FQGTGA. The CDR3 runs 15 residues. CDR3 residues: CASSFLAGGQGTQYF. The CDR3 DNA follows: TGTGCCAGCAGCTTCCTAGCGGGGGGGCAAGGGACCCAGTACTTC.

This clonotype has at least ten counts. Written as DNA, the CDR3 is TGCAGCGCCGCCGGGACAGGGCCCCTCTTGGGTGGCTACACCTTC. Translation gives CSAAGTGPLLGGYTF. V gene TRBV29-1 combines with J gene TRBJ1-2; 9 nucleotides agree with TRBD1. The CDR3 runs 15 residues. The V segment lost 7 bases and the J segment 7 bases; nucleotides outside the gene matches: 16. The germline CDR1 and CDR2 sequences are SQVTM and ANQGSEA.

There are many counts of this clonotype. The V call is TRBV29-1, the J call TRBJ2-5, with 9 nucleotides matching TRBD1. Germline V gene data show CDR1 as SQVTM and CDR2 as ANQGSEA. The CDR3 is made up of 13 amino acids. V shed 6 bases, J shed 5 bases, and the junction held 7 bases outside the gene matches. The CDR3 DNA reads TGCAGCGTCTGGGACAGGGCATTGGAGACCCAGTACTTC. Its translation is CSVWDRALETQYF.

This clonotype came up a few times. The CDR3 is CATSISGGQPQHF. CDR3 DNA sequence: TGTGCCACCAGCATTTCGGGCGGCCAGCCCCAGCATTTT. The chain couples TRBV15 to TRBJ1-5; D gene ambiguous. This CDR3 spans 13 amino acids. Germline V gene lookup returns CDR1 LNHNV and CDR2 YYDKDF (reference sequence). The V end lost 4 bases, the J end lost 7 bases, and 11 bases lay between the germline ends.

This clonotype was seen only a few times. V gene TRBV7-2 combines with J gene TRBJ1-4; no definite D call. In germline, CDR1 is SGHTA, CDR2 FQGNSA. Trimming shortened V by 5 bases and J by 12 bases, and 16 bases separated the two germline ends. The CDR3 length is 13 residues. The CDR3 nucleotides are TGTGCCAGCAGCAGGAGGACTGAAGAAGAACTGTTTTTT. The encoded protein is CASSRRTEEELFF.